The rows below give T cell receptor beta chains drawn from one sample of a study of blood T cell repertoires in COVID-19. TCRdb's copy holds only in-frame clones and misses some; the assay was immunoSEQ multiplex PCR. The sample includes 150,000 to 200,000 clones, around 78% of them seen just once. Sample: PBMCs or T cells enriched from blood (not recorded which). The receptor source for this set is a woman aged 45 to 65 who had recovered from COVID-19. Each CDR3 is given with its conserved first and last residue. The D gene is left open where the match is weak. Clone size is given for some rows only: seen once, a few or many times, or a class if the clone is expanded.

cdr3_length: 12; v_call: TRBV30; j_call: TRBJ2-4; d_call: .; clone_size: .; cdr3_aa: CAWSHSSDIQYF; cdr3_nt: TGTGCCTGGAGCCACAGTAGCGACATTCAGTACTTC
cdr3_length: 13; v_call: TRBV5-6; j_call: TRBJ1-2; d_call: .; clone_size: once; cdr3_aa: CASSTGGWYGYTF; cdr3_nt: TGTGCCAGCAGCACCGGGGGTTGGTATGGCTACACCTTC
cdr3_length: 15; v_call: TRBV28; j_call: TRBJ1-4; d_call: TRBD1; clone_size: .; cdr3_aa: CASSRGTGAFKKLFF; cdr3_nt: TGTGCCAGTTCGAGGGGGACAGGGGCTTTTAAAAAACTGTTTTTT
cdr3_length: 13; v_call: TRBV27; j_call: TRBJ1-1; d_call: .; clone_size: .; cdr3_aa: CASSLDKNTEAFF; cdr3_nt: TGTGCCAGCAGTTTAGACAAAAACACTGAAGCTTTCTTT
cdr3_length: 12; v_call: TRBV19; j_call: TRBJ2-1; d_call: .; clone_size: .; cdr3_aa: CASRSSPNEQFF; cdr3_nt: TGTGCCAGTAGGAGCTCCCCCAATGAGCAGTTCTTC
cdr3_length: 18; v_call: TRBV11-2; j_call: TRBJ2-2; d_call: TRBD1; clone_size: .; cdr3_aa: CASSWPGQGSRGTGELFF; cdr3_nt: TGTGCCAGCAGCTGGCCGGGACAGGGATCCAGGGGCACCGGGGAGCTGTTTTTT
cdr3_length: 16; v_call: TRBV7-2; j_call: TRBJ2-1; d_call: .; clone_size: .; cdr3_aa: CASGRRGGASYNEQFF; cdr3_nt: TGTGCCAGCGGTAGGAGGGGGGGGGCCTCCTACAATGAGCAGTTCTTC
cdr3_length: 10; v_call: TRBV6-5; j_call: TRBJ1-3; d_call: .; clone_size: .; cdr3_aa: CASGRDTIYF; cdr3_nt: TGTGCCAGCGGCCGGGACACCATATATTTT
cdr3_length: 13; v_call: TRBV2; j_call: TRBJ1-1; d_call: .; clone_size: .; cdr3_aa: CASSADAGAEAFF; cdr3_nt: TGTGCCAGCAGTGCGGACGCAGGGGCTGAAGCTTTCTTT
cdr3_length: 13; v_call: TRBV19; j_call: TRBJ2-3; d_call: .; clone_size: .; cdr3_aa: CASSIDSRGKQYF; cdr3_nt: TGTGCCAGTAGTATAGATTCCAGGGGAAAACAGTATTTT
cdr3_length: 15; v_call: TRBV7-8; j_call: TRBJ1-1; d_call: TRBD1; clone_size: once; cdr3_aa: CASSLADRGSTEAFF; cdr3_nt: TGTGCCAGCAGCTTAGCGGACAGGGGTAGCACTGAAGCTTTCTTT
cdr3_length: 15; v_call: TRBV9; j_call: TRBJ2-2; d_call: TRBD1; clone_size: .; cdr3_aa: CASSPQGAGTGELFF; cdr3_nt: TGTGCCAGCAGCCCGCAGGGGGCTGGCACCGGGGAGCTGTTTTTT
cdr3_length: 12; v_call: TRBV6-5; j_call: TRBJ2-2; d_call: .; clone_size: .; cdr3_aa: CASSRNTGELFF; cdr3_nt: TGTGCCAGCAGTCGGAACACCGGGGAGCTGTTTTTT
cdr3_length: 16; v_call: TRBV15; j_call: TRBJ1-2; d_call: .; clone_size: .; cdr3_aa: CATSRDSGGRGYGYTF; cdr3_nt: TGTGCCACCAGCAGAGATTCGGGGGGGCGGGGCTATGGCTACACCTTC
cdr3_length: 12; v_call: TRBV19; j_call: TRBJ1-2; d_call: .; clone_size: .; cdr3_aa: CASVQGNYGYTF; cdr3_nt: TGTGCCAGCGTACAGGGTAACTATGGCTACACCTTC
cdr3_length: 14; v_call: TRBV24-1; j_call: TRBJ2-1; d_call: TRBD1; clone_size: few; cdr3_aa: CATSDWDSGNEQFF; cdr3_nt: TGTGCCACCAGTGATTGGGACAGTGGCAATGAGCAGTTCTTC
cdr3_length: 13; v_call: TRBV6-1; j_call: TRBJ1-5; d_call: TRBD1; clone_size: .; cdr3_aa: CASSDGTGISQHF; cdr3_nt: TGTGCCAGCAGTGACGGGACAGGAATTTCCCAGCATTTT
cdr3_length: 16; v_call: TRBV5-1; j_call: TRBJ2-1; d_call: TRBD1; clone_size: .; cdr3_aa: CASSWTGTESYNEQFF; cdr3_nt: TGCGCCAGCAGCTGGACCGGGACAGAGTCTTACAATGAGCAGTTCTTC
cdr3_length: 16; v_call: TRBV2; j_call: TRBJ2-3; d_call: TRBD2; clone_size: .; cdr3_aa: CASRLAGSPSTDTQYF; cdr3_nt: TGTGCCAGCAGACTAGCGGGGAGTCCTAGCACAGATACGCAGTATTTT
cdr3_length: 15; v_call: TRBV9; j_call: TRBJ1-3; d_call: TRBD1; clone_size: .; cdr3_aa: CASSVGTGGGNTIYF; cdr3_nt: TGTGCCAGCAGCGTGGGGACAGGGGGTGGAAACACCATATATTTT
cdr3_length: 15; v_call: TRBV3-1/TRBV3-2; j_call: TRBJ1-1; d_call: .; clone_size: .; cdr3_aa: CASSLPRRGGAEAFF; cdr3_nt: TGTGCCAGCAGCCTACCAAGACGCGGGGGTGCTGAAGCTTTCTTT
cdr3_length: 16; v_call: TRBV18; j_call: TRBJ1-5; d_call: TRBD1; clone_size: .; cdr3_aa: CASSEGRTGRNQPQHF; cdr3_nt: TGTGCCAGCTCGGAAGGTAGGACAGGGAGGAATCAGCCCCAGCATTTT
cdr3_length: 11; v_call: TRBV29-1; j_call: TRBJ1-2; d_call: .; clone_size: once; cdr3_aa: CSARGAGGYTF; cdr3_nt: TGCAGCGCGCGGGGGGCGGGTGGCTACACCTTC
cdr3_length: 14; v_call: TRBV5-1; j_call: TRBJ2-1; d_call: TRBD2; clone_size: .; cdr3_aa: CASSFAGGRAEQFF; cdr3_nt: TGCGCCAGCAGCTTTGCGGGAGGAAGGGCTGAGCAGTTCTTC
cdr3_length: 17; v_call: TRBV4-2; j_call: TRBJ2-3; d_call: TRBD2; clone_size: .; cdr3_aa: CASSLLVAGGQTDTQYF; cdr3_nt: TGTGCCAGCAGCCTGCTTGTCGCGGGGGGGCAGACAGATACGCAGTATTTT
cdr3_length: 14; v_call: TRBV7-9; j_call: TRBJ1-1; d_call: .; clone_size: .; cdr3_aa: CASSSQGGHTEAFF; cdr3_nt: TGTGCCAGCAGCTCCCAAGGAGGGCACACTGAAGCTTTCTTT
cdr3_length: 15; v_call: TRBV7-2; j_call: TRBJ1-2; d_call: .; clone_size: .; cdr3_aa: CASSLVGLIGYGYTF; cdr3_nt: TGTGCCAGCAGCTTAGTCGGGTTAATCGGCTATGGCTACACCTTC
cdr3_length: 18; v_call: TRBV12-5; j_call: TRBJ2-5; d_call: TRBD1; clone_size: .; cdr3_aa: CASGLEHTGTGREETQYF; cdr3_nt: TGTGCTAGTGGTTTGGAACACACCGGGACAGGGAGGGAGGAGACCCAGTACTTC
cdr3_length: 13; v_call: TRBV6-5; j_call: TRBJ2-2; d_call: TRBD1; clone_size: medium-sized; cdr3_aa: CASRTGETGELFF; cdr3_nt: TGTGCCAGCAGGACAGGGGAAACCGGGGAGCTGTTTTTT
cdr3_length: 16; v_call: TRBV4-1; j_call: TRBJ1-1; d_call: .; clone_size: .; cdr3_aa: CASSQDGTLRIPGAFF; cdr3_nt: TGCGCCAGCAGCCAAGATGGAACACTAAGAATCCCCGGGGCTTTCTTT
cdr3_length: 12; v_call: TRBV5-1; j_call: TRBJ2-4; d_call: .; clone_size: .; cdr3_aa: CASSPPGDIQYF; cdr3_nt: TGCGCCAGCAGCCCCCCCGGGGACATTCAGTACTTC
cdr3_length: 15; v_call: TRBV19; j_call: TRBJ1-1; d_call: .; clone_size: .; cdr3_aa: CASSTPQAWDTEAFF; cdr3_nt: TGTGCCAGTAGTACCCCACAGGCGTGGGACACTGAAGCTTTCTTT
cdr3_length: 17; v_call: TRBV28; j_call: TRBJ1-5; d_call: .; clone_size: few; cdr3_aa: CASSLGSFSTDNQPQHF; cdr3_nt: TGTGCCAGCAGTTTGGGTAGTTTTTCGACAGATAATCAGCCCCAGCATTTT
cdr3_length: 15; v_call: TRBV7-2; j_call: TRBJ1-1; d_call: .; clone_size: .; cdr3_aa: CASSLVFGSPGEAFF; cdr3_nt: TGTGCCAGCAGCTTAGTTTTTGGGTCGCCGGGAGAAGCTTTCTTT
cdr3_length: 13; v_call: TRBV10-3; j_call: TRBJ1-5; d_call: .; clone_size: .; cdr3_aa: CAISADSDQPQHF; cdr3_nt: TGTGCCATCAGTGCCGACAGCGATCAGCCCCAGCATTTT
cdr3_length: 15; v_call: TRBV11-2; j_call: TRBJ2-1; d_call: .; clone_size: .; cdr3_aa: CASRDGKSSYNEQFF; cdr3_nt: TGTGCCAGCCGAGACGGGAAAAGCTCCTACAATGAGCAGTTCTTC
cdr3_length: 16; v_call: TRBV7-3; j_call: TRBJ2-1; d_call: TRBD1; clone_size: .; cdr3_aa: CASRPRTGSSYNEQFF; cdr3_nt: TGTGCCAGCAGGCCAAGGACAGGGAGCTCCTACAATGAGCAGTTCTTC
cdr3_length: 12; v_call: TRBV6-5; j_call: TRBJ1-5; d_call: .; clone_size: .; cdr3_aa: CASGEIGQPQHF; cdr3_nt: TGTGCCAGCGGGGAGATCGGGCAGCCCCAGCATTTT
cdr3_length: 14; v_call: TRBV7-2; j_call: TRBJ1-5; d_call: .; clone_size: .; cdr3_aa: CASSLKGAGQPQHF; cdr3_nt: TGTGCCAGCAGCCTTAAGGGTGCGGGTCAGCCCCAGCATTTT
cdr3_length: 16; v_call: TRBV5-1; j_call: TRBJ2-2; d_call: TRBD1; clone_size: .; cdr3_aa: CASSLVGQGISGELFF; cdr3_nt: TGCGCCAGCAGCTTGGTGGGACAGGGTATCTCCGGGGAGCTGTTTTTT
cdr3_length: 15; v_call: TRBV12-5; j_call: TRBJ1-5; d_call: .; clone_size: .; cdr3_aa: CASGTGLGGNQPQHF; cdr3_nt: TGTGCTAGTGGTACGGGGTTGGGAGGCAATCAGCCCCAGCATTTT
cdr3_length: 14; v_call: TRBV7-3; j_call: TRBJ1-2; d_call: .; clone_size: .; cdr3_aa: CASSLRPGHRGYTF; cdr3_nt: TGTGCCAGCAGCTTAAGGCCAGGGCATCGGGGCTACACCTTC
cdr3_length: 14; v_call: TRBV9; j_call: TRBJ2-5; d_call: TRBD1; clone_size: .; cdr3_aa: CASSVDRGQETQYF; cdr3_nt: TGTGCCAGCAGCGTAGACAGGGGGCAAGAGACCCAGTACTTC
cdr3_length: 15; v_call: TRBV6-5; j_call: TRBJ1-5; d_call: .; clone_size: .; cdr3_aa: CASILKGTSDQPQHF; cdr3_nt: TGTGCCAGCATCCTAAAAGGGACTTCGGATCAGCCCCAGCATTTT
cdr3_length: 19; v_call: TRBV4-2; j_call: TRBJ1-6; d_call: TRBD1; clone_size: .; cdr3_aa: CASSRLGGGQGEGNSPLHF; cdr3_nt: TGTGCCAGCAGCCGTCTTGGAGGGGGACAGGGTGAAGGTAATTCACCCCTCCACTTT
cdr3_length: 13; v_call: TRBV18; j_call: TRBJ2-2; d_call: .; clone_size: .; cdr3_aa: CASSSYDTGELFF; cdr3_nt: TGTGCCAGCTCATCTTATGACACCGGGGAGCTGTTTTTT
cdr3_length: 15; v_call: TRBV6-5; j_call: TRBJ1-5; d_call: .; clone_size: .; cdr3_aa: CASSTSQAGRQPQHF; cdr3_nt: TGTGCCAGCAGTACAAGCCAGGCAGGGCGTCAGCCCCAGCATTTT
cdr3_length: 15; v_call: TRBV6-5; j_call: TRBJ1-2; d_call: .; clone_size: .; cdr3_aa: CASSYSPGSYYGYTF; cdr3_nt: TGTGCCAGCAGTTACTCCCCGGGGTCGTACTATGGCTACACCTTC
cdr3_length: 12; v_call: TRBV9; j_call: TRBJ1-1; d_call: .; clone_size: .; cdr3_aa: CASGQSSTEAFF; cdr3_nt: TGTGCCAGCGGGCAATCGAGCACTGAAGCTTTCTTT